This TCR beta chain was identified in a study of shared clonotypes between healthy human individuals. General observations from the study: Sequencing of the sorted subsets was shown by rarefaction to be incomplete despite large depth.

The run depth of the assay was deep. The repertoire was sequenced with immunoSEQ multiplex PCR; TCRdb's copy has only in-frame clones and lacks some. Counted here are about 2.4 million clones, roughly 93% occurring once; the ten biggest clones make up roughly 0.39%. On this clone itself: What it binds is unknown.

Per the germline V gene, CDR1 is MDHEN and CDR2 is SYDVKM. This CDR3 comprises 12 residues. Deletions cut 6 bases from V and 12 bases from J, with 18 bases between. Splitting the CD4+ cells yielded a CD45RA+ naive subset and a CD45RA-negative memory subset. The clonotype comes from a man in his late teens or twenties in good health. Some clones in this sample may be carry-over from other donors' samples. Input material: naive CD4+ T cells from PBMCs. The sample's subset: CD45RA+ positively selected. The chain employs TRBV28 and TRBJ2-7, with a tentative D call TRBD2 (5 bases). The CDR3 is CASSPEGNGGYF. CDR3 DNA: TGTGCCAGCAGCCCAGAGGGCAATGGAGGGTACTTC.